This T cell receptor (beta chain) was obtained from a study of cytomegalovirus exposure and HLA in healthy donors. With 60 Vbeta and 13 Jbeta primers, the PCR was carried out. Repertoires were generated with immunoSEQ multiplex PCR, while TCRdb's copy carries only in-frame clones and drops some. The table lists more than 85,000 clones, roughly 80% of them singletons. Remarks on this clone: Its specificity is unknown.

The CDR3 covers 13 residues. Germline V lookup: CDR1 SGHTA, CDR2 FQGNSA. V was shortened by 6 bases and J by 0 bases, with 8 bases between the two germline ends. General study points: A later analysis reportedly identified an Asian-associated ancestry cluster as carrying fewer N-insertions than the approximately 620-donor mean. The study labeled fewer than 200 TCR beta chains cytomegalovirus-associated. Later analysis showed most CMV-associated TCR beta chains appearing HLA-restricted.

The material sequenced was PBMCs. The chain is built from TRBV7-2 and TRBJ1-1; the D gene is possibly TRBD1 (5 bases). The receptor was isolated from a woman between 50 and 59 years old in good health and CMV-seropositive. The CDR3 nucleotides read TGTGCCAGCAGGTTACAGGTGAACACTGAAGCTTTCTTT. Translation gives CASRLQVNTEAFF.